The 27 T cell receptor beta chains in this list originate from one sample, sequenced in a study of cytomegalovirus exposure and HLA in healthy donors. The PCR employed 60 Vbeta primers together with 13 Jbeta primers. Measured with immunoSEQ multiplex PCR; TCRdb has only the in-frame clones, and not every one. The data show 200,000 to 250,000 clones, approximately 88% seen once. The material sequenced was PBMCs. These receptors were obtained from a boy aged 2 to 10 in good health and CMV-seronegative.

The rearrangement joins TRBV5-4 to TRBJ2-5; 7 nucleotides match TRBD2. Germline lookup yields CDR1 SGHNT and CDR2 YYREEE (reference sequence). The CDR3 has 16 residues. The V and J ends lost 5 bases and 1 base, in that order; junction bases with no gene match: 11. CDR3 sequence reads: CASRPDSGASQETQYF. The CDR3 DNA is TGTGCCAGCAGGCCTGACAGCGGGGCCAGCCAAGAGACCCAGTACTTC.

The V and J genes are TRBV10-3 and TRBJ1-2, with TRBD1 identical over 7 bases. Germline values: CDR1 ENHRY, CDR2 SYGVKD. The CDR3 totals 11 residues. With 8 bases clipped from V and 8 bases from J, the junction kept 5 bases outside the gene matches. The CDR3 coding sequence is TGTGCCATCGGGGACAGAAACGGCTACACCTTC. As protein: CAIGDRNGYTF.

This rearrangement joins TRBV30 to TRBJ1-2; D not resolved. CDR1 and CDR2 from the germline V gene are GTSNPN and SVGIG (reference sequence). Trimming removed 0 bases at V and 8 bases at J, with 13 bases between. The CDR3 covers 13 residues. The CDR3 bases are TGTGCCTGGAGTGTAATCGGACTTGAAGGCTACACCTTC. Encoded protein: CAWSVIGLEGYTF.

The chain joins TRBV19 to TRBJ1-6; D is undetermined. V was cut by 5 bases and J by 11 bases, with 10 bases left in between. The CDR3 has 12 residues. Germline lookup yields CDR1 LNHDA and CDR2 SQIVND (reference sequence). CDR3 in DNA: TGTGCCAGTAGTCCCCTTACGGCACCCCTCCACTTT. It translates to CASSPLTAPLHF.

The CDR3 here is CASSIVGGGTEAFF. The CDR3 DNA sequence: TGTGCCAGTAGTATAGTGGGAGGGGGCACTGAAGCTTTCTTT. This chain uses TRBV19 with TRBJ1-1, with D perhaps matching TRBD1 (6 bases). Trimming cost V 1 base and J 4 bases, with 10 bases left between them. There are 14 residues in the CDR3. CDR1 is LNHDA and CDR2 is SQIVND in the germline V gene (reference sequence).

V usage is TRBV28 and J usage is TRBJ1-2, with TRBD1 matching 7 bases. V shed 5 bases and J 2 bases; nucleotides not matched to a gene: 2. CDR1 and CDR2 from the germline V gene are MDHEN and SYDVKM. This CDR3 has 13 amino acids. The CDR3 reads CASSPGQNYGYTF. The CDR3 nucleotides are TGTGCCAGCAGTCCGGGACAGAACTATGGCTACACCTTC.

As DNA, the CDR3 is TGTGCCAGCAGCGCACCGGAGAGCGACACTGAAGCTTTCTTT. Residues: CASSAPESDTEAFF. The chain links TRBV9 to TRBJ1-1, with D unresolved. The CDR3 runs 14 residues. Germline V gene data show CDR1 as SGDLS and CDR2 as YYNGEE. Trimming removed 3 bases at V and 3 bases at J, with 12 bases between.

The rearrangement uses TRBV11-2 and TRBJ1-2; 9 bases map to TRBD1. The CDR3 spans 16 residues. V lost 0 bases to trimming and J lost 4 bases; unmatched junction nucleotides: 6. Germline V gene lookup returns CDR1 SGHAT and CDR2 FQNNGV. The DNA for the CDR3 is TGTGCCAGCAGCTTAGAAGCAGGGGACAGGGTCTATGGCTACACCTTC. Its protein is CASSLEAGDRVYGYTF. Complete variable domain (other parts from reference TRBV11-2 and TRBJ1-2): EAGVAQSPRYKIIEKRQSVAFWCNPISGHATLYWYQQILGQGPKLLIQFQNNGVVDDSQLPKDRFSAERLKGVDSTLKIQPAKLEDSAVYLCASSLEAGDRVYGYTFGSGTRLTVV.

The rearrangement links TRBV30 to TRBJ2-3, with D possibly TRBD1 on 6 matching bases. The CDR3 covers 13 residues. CDR1 is GTSNPN, CDR2 SVGIG, per germline (reference sequence). V was shortened by 2 bases and J by 5 bases, with 11 bases between the two germline ends. CDR3 amino acids: CAWSQGFGDTQYF. The DNA of the CDR3 is TGTGCCTGGAGTCAGGGGTTTGGAGATACGCAGTATTTT.

J is TRBJ2-7 and V is TRBV5-3; TRBD2 agrees at 10 bases. TRBV5-3 is an ORF, and what it does is uncertain. The junction had 5 bases not matched to a gene; V was cut back by 2 bases and J by 0 bases. The CDR3 has 16 residues. The DNA of the CDR3 is TGTGCCAGAAGCTTCGGGACTAGCGATCTCTCCTACGAGCAGTACTTC. Amino acid sequence: CARSFGTSDLSYEQYF.

This chain links TRBV12-5 with TRBJ2-7, with D hard to call. The germline V and J ends were trimmed by 0 bases and 2 bases, with 8 bases remaining between them. The germline CDR1 and CDR2 sequences are LGHNT and FRNRAP. The CDR3 has 14 residues. CDR3 sequence: CASGLVRVPYEQYF. In DNA form, the CDR3 reads TGTGCTAGTGGTTTGGTACGAGTCCCCTACGAGCAGTACTTC.

The V gene is TRBV5-1, the J gene TRBJ2-5; the D gene is possibly TRBD1 (5 bases). The germline V and J ends were trimmed by 0 bases and 4 bases, with 7 bases remaining between them. The CDR3 spans 13 residues. Germline-derived CDR1 and CDR2 are SGHRS and YFSETQ. The CDR3 reads CASSLEGAETQYF. For the CDR3, the DNA is TGCGCCAGCAGCTTGGAAGGGGCAGAGACCCAGTACTTC.

The V gene is TRBV6-6, the J gene TRBJ2-5; the match to TRBD1 covers 7 bases. Near its end, the DNA agrees better with TRBJ2-7, so the J call may be wrong. This CDR3 is 13 amino acids long. Germline V gene sequence: CDR1 MNHNY, CDR2 SVGAGI (reference sequence). CDR3 sequence (DNA): TGTGCCAGCACCCGGAACAGGGGCCACGAGCAGTACTTC. Translating it yields CASTRNRGHEQYF.

The chain uses TRBV18 and TRBJ1-1; D gene uncertain. In germline, CDR1 is KGHSH, CDR2 LQKENI. The ends were cut back, 3 bases at V and 3 bases at J, with 14 bases in the middle. The CDR3 is 15 residues long. The CDR3 DNA sequence: TGTGCCAGCTCACCTAGTCTACCCCGTGACACTGAAGCTTTCTTT. Translated: CASSPSLPRDTEAFF.

This chain links TRBV7-3 with TRBJ2-7, with 10 positions matching TRBD1. V lost 5 bases to trimming and J lost 3 bases; unmatched junction nucleotides: 4. CDR1 and CDR2 (germline): SGHTA, FQGTGA. The CDR3 has 14 residues. CDR3 sequence: CASSQTGGSYEQYF. CDR3 coding DNA: TGTGCCAGCAGCCAGACAGGGGGCAGCTACGAGCAGTACTTC.

The rearrangement uses TRBV2 and TRBJ2-7, with TRBD1 matching 8 bases. The trim removed 8 bases at V and 1 base at J, leaving 4 bases unmatched. Germline CDR1 SNHLY, CDR2 FYNNEI. The CDR3 spans 13 residues. CDR3 coding DNA: TGTGCCAGCCAGGGGGCTTTTTCCTACGAGCAGTACTTC. Encoded protein: CASQGAFSYEQYF.

The chain joins TRBV6-5 to TRBJ1-3; perhaps TRBD1 as D (6 bases). CDR1 MNHEY and CDR2 SVGAGI come from the germline V gene. The CDR3 runs 14 residues. V lost 4 bases to trimming and J lost 2 bases, with 9 bases between them. The CDR3 protein is CASSLRGTGNTIYF. DNA for the CDR3: TGTGCCAGCAGTTTGAGGGGGACTGGAAACACCATATATTTT.

The V and J genes are TRBV10-3 and TRBJ2-1; possible D gene TRBD1, 5 bases. The germline V gene has CDR1 ENHRY and CDR2 SYGVKD. The length of the CDR3 is 12 residues. V was pared by 10 bases and J by 3 bases, with 10 bases between. CDR3 sequence: CATADNYNEQFF. The CDR3 DNA sequence: TGTGCCACCGCGGACAACTACAATGAGCAGTTCTTC.

The chain has TRBV1 and TRBJ2-3; the tabulated D call, TRBD2, remains unverified against the DNA. TRBV1 is a known pseudogene. This CDR3 has 15 amino acids. For the CDR3, the DNA is TGCACCAGCAGCCAATCCACTAGTAGCACAGATACGCAGTATTTT. This encodes CTSSQSTSSTDTQYF.

The V call is TRBV11-2, the J call TRBJ2-7; 9 nucleotides agree with TRBD1. After removal of 2 bases from V and 2 bases from J, the junction contained 10 bases not matched to a gene. The CDR3 consists of 17 residues. Germline-derived CDR1 and CDR2 are SGHAT and FQNNGV. The DNA for the CDR3 is TGTGCCAGCAGCTTACCTCGGGGCGGACAGGGGCCCTACGAGCAGTACTTC. Translating gives CASSLPRGGQGPYEQYF.

The chain carries TRBV7-9 and TRBJ1-2; TRBD1 matches 8 bases. Germline-derived CDR1 and CDR2 are SEHNR and FQNEAQ (reference sequence). The CDR3 contains 13 residues. Trimming removed 5 bases from V and 8 bases from J; junction bases left unmatched: 7. Here the CDR3 DNA reads TGTGCCAGCAGCCAGGGGGCCGGTCGCGGCTACACCTTC. This encodes CASSQGAGRGYTF. Combining the CDR3 with reference TRBV7-9 and TRBJ1-2 gives the whole variable domain DTGVSQNPRHKITKRGQNVTFRCDPISEHNRLYWYRQTLGQGPEFLTYFQNEAQLEKSRLLSDRFSAERPKGSFSTLEIQRTEQGDSAMYLCASSQGAGRGYTFGSGTRLTVV.

The rearrangement links TRBV19 to TRBJ1-1; D is uncertain. The germline V gene has CDR1 LNHDA and CDR2 SQIVND (reference sequence). Between the trimmed V and J ends, which lost 3 bases and 10 bases, there was a span of 9 bases. This CDR3 contains 11 residues. The chain's CDR3 is CASSMDYRAFF. CDR3 coding DNA: TGTGCCAGTAGTATGGACTACAGAGCTTTCTTT.

V usage is TRBV6-1 and J usage is TRBJ1-2; 9 nucleotides match TRBD1. The junction had 23 bases not matched to a gene; V was cut back by 4 bases and J by 8 bases. Germline CDR1 MNHNS, CDR2 SASEGT. The CDR3 is 19 residues long. The CDR3 spells CASSANTGQGGLLTRGYTF. CDR3 nucleotides: TGTGCCAGCAGTGCAAATACGGGACAGGGTGGTCTATTAACTAGGGGCTACACCTTC.

The J gene is TRBJ2-4, the V gene TRBV4-1; TRBD2 might be the D (5 bases). The CDR3 extends over 14 amino acids. V lost 6 bases and J lost 4, with 13 bases in between. CDR1 and CDR2 (germline): MGHRA, YSYEKL. The CDR3 nucleotides are TGCGCCAGCAGTCAGAGGACTGAGAAAAACATTCAGTACTTC. As protein: CASSQRTEKNIQYF.

This clone was counted between two and nine times. J is TRBJ2-7 and V is TRBV15; perhaps TRBD2 as D (6 bases). Germline CDR1 and CDR2: LNHNV and YYDKDF (reference sequence). The CDR3 spans 15 residues. The V and J ends lost 6 bases and 4 bases respectively, with 19 bases between them. In DNA form, the CDR3 reads TGTGCCACCAGTTACTCCCGGGCCCGGGGGTACGAGCAGTACTTC. It codes for CATSYSRARGYEQYF. Full variable domain (rest looked up from reference TRBV15 and TRBJ2-7): DAMVIQNPRYQVTQFGKPVTLSCSQTLNHNVMYWYQQKSSQAPKLLFHYYDKDFNNEADTPDNFQSRRPNTSFCFLDIRSPGLGDTAMYLCATSYSRARGYEQYFGPGTRLTVT.

This clone showed up just a few times. The chain carries TRBV6-1 and TRBJ1-1, with D unclear. The CDR3 spans 17 residues. Deletions cut 0 bases from V and 3 bases from J, with 17 bases between. The germline gives CDR1 MNHNS, CDR2 SASEGT. The CDR3 region has the DNA TGTGCCAGCAGTGAAGCGAGTCTTAGCCGGATGGACACTGAAGCTTTCTTT. Its protein product is CASSEASLSRMDTEAFF.

This sequence joins TRBV9 and TRBJ2-1; no reliable D call. The CDR3 runs 15 residues. CDR1 and CDR2 (germline): SGDLS, YYNGEE. The ends were cut back, 0 bases at V and 3 bases at J, with 10 bases in the middle. The DNA of the CDR3 is TGTGCCAGCAGCGTAGGCGAGTGGTACTACAATGAGCAGTTCTTC. Protein: CASSVGEWYYNEQFF.